Listed here are 23 T cell receptor beta chains from one sample, sequenced in a study of identical twins. TCRdb analysed the 5' RACE reads with MiXCR anew, one entry per CDR3 protein. The sample comprises 550,000 to 700,000 distinct CDR3 sequences, approximately 10% of which are singletons, and roughly 3% rests with the top ten. The data were also submitted as part of a second study, on yellow fever vaccine responses in identical twins.

The specimen was PBMCs. Receptors were obtained from a woman younger than 30 in good health.

This clonotype was seen a few times. The genes are TRBV6-4 and TRBJ1-2; TRBD1 might be the D (6 bases). V lost 2 bases and J 7 bases, leaving 14 bases between the germline ends. The germline V gene encodes CDR1 MRHNA and CDR2 SNTAGT. The CDR3 spans 14 residues. In DNA, the CDR3 is TGTGCCAGCAGTGACGGGGCAGGGGCGCGTGGCTACACCTTC. This translates into CASSDGAGARGYTF.

This clonotype was counted many times. This chain links TRBV4-2 with TRBJ2-7; 7 bases are a match to TRBD2. Germline trimming cut 1 base from V and 3 bases from J; bases unmatched to any gene: 3. CDR1 is LGHNA and CDR2 is YNFKEQ in the germline V gene. There are 14 residues in the CDR3. The CDR3 loop is CASSQVLADYEQYF. For the CDR3, the DNA is TGTGCCAGCAGCCAAGTCCTAGCGGACTACGAGCAGTACTTC.

The V and J genes are TRBV7-2 and TRBJ1-1; D possibly corresponds to TRBD1 (5 bases). This CDR3 has 16 amino acids. The ends were cut back, 5 bases at V and 5 bases at J, with 21 bases in the middle. Germline V gene data show CDR1 as SGHTA and CDR2 as FQGNSA. CDR3 protein: CASSLYTPGPLTEAFF. The DNA for the CDR3 is TGTGCCAGCAGCCTTTATACACCGGGGCCTTTGACTGAAGCTTTCTTT.

The chain combines TRBV29-1 with TRBJ2-1, with 9 bases aligning to TRBD2. Germline assignment: CDR1 SQVTM and CDR2 ANQGSEA. Trimming took 3 bases from V and 2 from J; bases not matched to a gene: 14. CDR3 size: 18 residues. The CDR3 loop reads CSVDAHSGRARPYNEQFF. In DNA, the CDR3 is TGCAGCGTTGACGCACATAGCGGGAGAGCCCGCCCCTACAATGAGCAGTTCTTC.

Only a few counts were recorded for this clonotype. V usage is TRBV29-1 and J usage is TRBJ2-7, with TRBD1 identical over 8 bases. V dropped 6 bases and J dropped 8; count of bases not matched to a gene: 9. The CDR3 is 12 amino acids. The germline gives CDR1 SQVTM, CDR2 ANQGSEA. This chain's CDR3 is CSVPVQGAKQYF. CDR3 in DNA: TGCAGCGTCCCTGTCCAGGGGGCGAAGCAGTACTTC.

The chain links TRBV7-8 to TRBJ2-3; D is possibly TRBD1 or TRBD2 (5 bases each). Trimming shortened V by 7 bases and J by 0 bases, and 20 bases separated the two germline ends. Germline CDR1 is SGHVS and CDR2 is FQNEAQ. CDR3 length: 17 amino acids. The CDR3, as DNA: TGTGCCAGCAATGAAGCGGCGACAGCTGCTAGCACAGATACGCAGTATTTT. This codes for CASNEAATAASTDTQYF.

The table lists this clonotype with many counts. This chain connects TRBV29-1 to TRBJ2-1; 12 bases are a match to TRBD2. V was clipped by 5 bases and J by 0 bases; unmatched bases: 5. Germline V CDR1 and CDR2: SQVTM, ANQGSEA. This CDR3 is built from 16 residues. The DNA for the CDR3 is TGCAGCGTTTACTCGACTAGCGGGAGCTCCTACAATGAGCAGTTCTTC. Protein: CSVYSTSGSSYNEQFF.

In DNA, the CDR3 is TGTGCCAGCAGCTTAGGCGGCAGAGATCCCTCCTATGGCTACACCTTC. Amino acid sequence: CASSLGGRDPSYGYTF. This chain links TRBV11-1 with TRBJ1-2, with D hard to call. Germline CDR1 is SGHAT and CDR2 is FQDESV (reference sequence). V lost 1 base to trimming and J lost 4 bases, with 16 bases between them. The CDR3 runs 16 residues.

This CDR3 is CASSLKISSYEQYF. In DNA form, the CDR3 reads TGTGCCAGCAGCCTAAAAATCAGCTCCTACGAGCAGTACTTC. The chain recombines TRBV3-1 with TRBJ2-7, with D unclear. Germline CDR1 and CDR2: LGHDT and YNNKEL (reference sequence). V was pared by 4 bases and J by 0 bases, with 10 bases between. CDR3 length: 14 amino acids.

This sequence joins TRBV11-2 and TRBJ2-3; D not resolved. The CDR3 runs 13 residues. V was trimmed by 5 bases and J by 2 bases, leaving 8 bases between them. From germline, CDR1 is SGHAT and CDR2 FQNNGV. The CDR3 reads CASSELPTDTQYF. The CDR3 DNA follows: TGTGCCAGCAGCGAACTACCCACAGATACGCAGTATTTT.

In this sample, this clonotype turned up a few times. V is TRBV20-1 and J is TRBJ1-2; D is unclear. CDR3 size: 14 residues. V was trimmed by 1 base and J by 0 bases, leaving 9 bases between them. Germline loops: CDR1 DFQATT, CDR2 SNEGSKA (reference sequence). CDR3 residues: CSARGYKANYGYTF. CDR3 nucleotides: TGCAGTGCTAGAGGTTATAAGGCTAACTATGGCTACACCTTC.

This clonotype was detected only a few times. The chain has TRBV29-1 and TRBJ2-3; TRBD2 aligns across 7 bases. This CDR3 region has 13 residues. CDR1 and CDR2 from the germline V gene are SQVTM and ANQGSEA. The trim removed 7 bases at V and 0 bases at J, leaving 4 bases unmatched. CDR3 loop: CSGRGVSTDTQYF. The CDR3 DNA is TGCAGCGGACGGGGGGTTAGCACAGATACGCAGTATTTT.

This clonotype was seen at least ten times. The J gene is TRBJ1-2, the V gene TRBV5-1; 7 positions match TRBD1. The germline CDR1 and CDR2 sequences are SGHRS and YFSETQ. Trimming took 3 bases from V and 1 from J; bases not matched to a gene: 0. The CDR3 spans 13 residues. This chain's CDR3 is CASSSGGNYGYTF. The CDR3 DNA sequence: TGCGCCAGCAGCTCAGGGGGTAACTATGGCTACACCTTC. Variable domain in full (rest from reference TRBV5-1 and TRBJ1-2): KAGVTQTPRYLIKTRGQQVTLSCSPISGHRSVSWYQQTPGQGLQFLFEYFSETQRNKGNFPGRFSGRQFSNSRSEMNVSTLELGDSALYLCASSSGGNYGYTFGSGTRLTVV.

This clonotype was found many times. The rearrangement links TRBV12-3 or TRBV12-4 to TRBJ2-3, with TRBD2 matching 10 bases. The CDR3 loop spans 15 amino acids. The V and J ends lost 6 bases and 2 bases, in that order; junction bases with no gene match: 5. The CDR3 DNA reads TGTGCCAGCAGCCACGGGACTAGCGTCACAGATACGCAGTATTTT. Protein product: CASSHGTSVTDTQYF.

In its sample, this clonotype was seen many times. This chain connects TRBV11-2 to TRBJ2-1; no firm D call. The CDR3 totals 18 residues. The V and J ends lost 5 bases and 5 bases respectively, with 25 bases between them. Germline V gene data show CDR1 as SGHAT and CDR2 as FQNNGV. CDR3 residues: CASSQKVRLIRDDNEQFF. The CDR3 DNA is TGTGCCAGCAGCCAAAAGGTGCGGCTAATTAGGGATGACAATGAGCAGTTCTTC.

This clonotype was seen only a few times. The CDR3 sequence is CASSGVGTASIHTDTQYF. The CDR3 DNA is TGTGCCAGCAGCGGGGTAGGGACTGCGTCGATTCACACAGATACGCAGTATTTT. The gene calls are TRBV11-1 and TRBJ2-3, with TRBD2 as a possible D gene (6 bases). Germline V lookup: CDR1 SGHAT, CDR2 FQDESV (reference sequence). The CDR3 sequence is 18 residues long. V gave up 5 bases and J gave up 2 bases, with 23 bases separating them.

The chain employs TRBV24-1 and TRBJ2-1; D remains ambiguous. Germline-derived CDR1 and CDR2 are KGHDR and SFDVKD. Deletions cut 5 bases from V and 8 bases from J, with 9 bases between. The CDR3 runs 12 residues. The CDR3 protein is CATSGVGYEQFF. CDR3 nucleotides: TGTGCCACCAGTGGGGTAGGCTATGAGCAGTTCTTC.

There are many counts of this clonotype. The chain is built from TRBV12-3 or TRBV12-4 and TRBJ2-6, with D tentatively TRBD2 (5 bases). This CDR3 spans 15 amino acids. Trimming took off 2 bases at V and 0 bases at J, with 5 bases between the two ends. CDR3 nucleotides: TGTGCCAGCAGTTTACGGGGCTCTGGGGCCAACGTCCTGACTTTC. Encoded protein: CASSLRGSGANVLTF.

This clonotype was detected a few times. This chain joins TRBV20-1 and TRBJ1-1; D is uncertain. Germline values: CDR1 DFQATT, CDR2 SNEGSKA (reference sequence). V was trimmed by 7 bases and J by 0 bases, leaving 9 bases between them. This CDR3 is 12 amino acids long. The CDR3 loop is CSVAVMNTEAFF. The CDR3 nucleotides read TGCAGTGTGGCAGTGATGAACACTGAAGCTTTCTTT.

This chain links TRBV19 with TRBJ2-2, with D perhaps TRBD2 (7 bases). Trimming took 3 bases from V and 6 from J, leaving 17 bases between them. The CDR3 length is 16 residues. CDR1 and CDR2 (germline): LNHDA, SQIVND (reference sequence). This CDR3 reads CASSIGGAVRSGELFF. The CDR3 DNA sequence: TGTGCCAGTAGTATTGGGGGGGCGGTCAGATCCGGGGAGCTGTTTTTT.

Of note for this clonotype: Its ends do not fully match the called genes, so a read error is possible. V usage is TRBV9 and J usage is TRBJ2-5; TRBD2 aligns across 7 bases. Per germline, CDR1 SGDLS and CDR2 YYNGEE. CDR3 length: 14 residues. DNA for the CDR3: TGTGCCAGCAGCGTAGGGTCTCTAGCGGAGACCGAGTACTTC. Residues: CASSVGSLAETEYF.

This clonotype was detected many times. The rearrangement uses TRBV29-1 and TRBJ2-3; D is uncertain. Germline V gene data show CDR1 as SQVTM and CDR2 as ANQGSEA. The CDR3 is 13 residues long. The V end was cut by 1 base, the J end by 2 bases, with 7 bases between. Here the CDR3 DNA reads TGCAGCGTTGAAGTGGGCCCCACAGATACGCAGTATTTT. This gives the protein CSVEVGPTDTQYF.

This chain connects TRBV20-1 to TRBJ2-1; no clear D. CDR3 length: 11 residues. Trimming shortened V by 1 base and J by 5 bases, and 3 bases separated the two germline ends. Per the germline V gene, CDR1 is DFQATT and CDR2 is SNEGSKA (reference sequence). The CDR3 DNA is TGCAGTGCTAGAGGGAACAATGAGCAGTTCTTC. Translating it yields CSARGNNEQFF.